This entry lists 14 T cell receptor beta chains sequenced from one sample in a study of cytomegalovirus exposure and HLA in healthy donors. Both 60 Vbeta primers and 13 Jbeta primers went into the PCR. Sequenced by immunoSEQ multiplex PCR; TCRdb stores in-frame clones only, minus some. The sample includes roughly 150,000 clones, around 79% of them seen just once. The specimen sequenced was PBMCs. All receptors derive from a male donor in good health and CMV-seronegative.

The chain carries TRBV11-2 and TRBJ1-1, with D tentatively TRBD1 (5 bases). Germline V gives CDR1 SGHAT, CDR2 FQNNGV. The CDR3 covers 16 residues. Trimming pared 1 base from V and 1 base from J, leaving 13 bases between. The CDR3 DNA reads TGTGCCAGCAGCTTAGGCGGCGGGACGGGGAACACTGAAGCTTTCTTT. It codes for CASSLGGGTGNTEAFF.

Here the CDR3 DNA reads TGTGCCAGCAGCCCGGACAGGGCGGAAGCTTTCTTT. Translating gives CASSPDRAEAFF. The chain is built from TRBV7-6 and TRBJ1-1, with 8 nucleotides matching TRBD1. This CDR3 region has 12 residues. Germline V gives CDR1 SGHVS, CDR2 FNYEAQ. V was pared by 5 bases and J by 8 bases, with 4 bases of the junction left unmatched.

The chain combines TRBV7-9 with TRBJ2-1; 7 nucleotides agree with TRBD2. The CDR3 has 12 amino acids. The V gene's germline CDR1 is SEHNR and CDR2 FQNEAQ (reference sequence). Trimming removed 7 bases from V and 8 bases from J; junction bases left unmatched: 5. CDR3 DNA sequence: TGTGCCAGCACCCATGGGGGGGATGAGCAGTTCTTC. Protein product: CASTHGGDEQFF. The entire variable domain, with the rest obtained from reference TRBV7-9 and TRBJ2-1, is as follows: DTGVSQNPRHKITKRGQNVTFRCDPISEHNRLYWYRQTLGQGPEFLTYFQNEAQLEKSRLLSDRFSAERPKGSFSTLEIQRTEQGDSAMYLCASTHGGDEQFFGPGTRLTVL.

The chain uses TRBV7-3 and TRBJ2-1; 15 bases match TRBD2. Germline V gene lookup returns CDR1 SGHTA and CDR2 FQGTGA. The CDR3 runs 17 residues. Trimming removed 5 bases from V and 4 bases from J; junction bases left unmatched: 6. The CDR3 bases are TGTGCCAGCAGCGGACTAGCGGGGGGGCATAAGTACAATGAGCAGTTCTTC. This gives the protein CASSGLAGGHKYNEQFF.

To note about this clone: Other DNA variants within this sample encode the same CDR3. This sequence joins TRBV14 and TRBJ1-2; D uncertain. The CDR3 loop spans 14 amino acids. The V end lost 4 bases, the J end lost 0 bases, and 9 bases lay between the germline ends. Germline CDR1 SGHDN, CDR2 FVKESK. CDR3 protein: CASSRLSANYGYTF. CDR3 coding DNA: TGTGCCAGCAGCCGTCTCTCGGCTAACTATGGCTACACCTTC.

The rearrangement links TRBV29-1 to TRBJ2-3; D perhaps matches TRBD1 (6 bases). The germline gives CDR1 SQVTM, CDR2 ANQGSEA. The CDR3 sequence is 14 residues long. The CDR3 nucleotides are TGCAGTGTCCATTCAGGGGCTAGCACAGATACGCAGTATTTT. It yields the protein CSVHSGASTDTQYF.

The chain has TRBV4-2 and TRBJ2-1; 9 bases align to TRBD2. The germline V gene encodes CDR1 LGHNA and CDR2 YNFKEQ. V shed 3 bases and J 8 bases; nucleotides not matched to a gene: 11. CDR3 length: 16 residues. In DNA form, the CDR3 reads TGTGCCAGCAGCCAGGGCGACGCGGGGGGGGCTCATGAGCAGTTCTTC. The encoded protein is CASSQGDAGGAHEQFF.

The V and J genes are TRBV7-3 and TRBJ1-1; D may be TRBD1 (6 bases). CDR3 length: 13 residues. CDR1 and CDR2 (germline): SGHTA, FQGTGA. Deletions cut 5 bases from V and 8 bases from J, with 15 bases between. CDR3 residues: CASSQKGGTEAFF. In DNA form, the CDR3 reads TGTGCCAGCAGCCAGAAGGGTGGGACAGAAGCTTTCTTT.

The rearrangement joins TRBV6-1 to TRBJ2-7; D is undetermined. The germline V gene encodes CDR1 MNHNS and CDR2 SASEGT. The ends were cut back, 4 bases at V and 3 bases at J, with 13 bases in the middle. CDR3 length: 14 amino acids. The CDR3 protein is CASSGSWALYEQYF. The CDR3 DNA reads TGTGCCAGCAGTGGGTCTTGGGCCCTCTACGAGCAGTACTTC.

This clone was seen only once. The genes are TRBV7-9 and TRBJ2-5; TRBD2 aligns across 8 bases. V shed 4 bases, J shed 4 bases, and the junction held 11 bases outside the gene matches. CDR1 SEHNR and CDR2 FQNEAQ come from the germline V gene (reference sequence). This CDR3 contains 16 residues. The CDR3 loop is CASSSLAGGARETQYF. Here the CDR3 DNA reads TGTGCCAGCAGCTCACTTGCGGGGGGCGCCCGAGAGACCCAGTACTTC.

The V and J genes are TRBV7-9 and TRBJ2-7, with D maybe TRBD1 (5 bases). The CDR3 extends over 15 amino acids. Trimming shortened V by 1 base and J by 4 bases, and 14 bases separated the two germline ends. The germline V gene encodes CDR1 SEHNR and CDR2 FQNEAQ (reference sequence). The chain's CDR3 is CASSLVEPGRYEQYF. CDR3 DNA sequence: TGTGCCAGCAGCTTAGTCGAACCAGGGCGATACGAGCAGTACTTC.

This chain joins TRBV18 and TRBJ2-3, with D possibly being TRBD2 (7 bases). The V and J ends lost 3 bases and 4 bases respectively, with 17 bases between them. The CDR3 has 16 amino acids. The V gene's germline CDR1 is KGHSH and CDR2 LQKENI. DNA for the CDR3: TGTGCCAGCTCACCGGGAGGGGGGGCCGGTTCAGATACGCAGTATTTT. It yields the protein CASSPGGGAGSDTQYF.

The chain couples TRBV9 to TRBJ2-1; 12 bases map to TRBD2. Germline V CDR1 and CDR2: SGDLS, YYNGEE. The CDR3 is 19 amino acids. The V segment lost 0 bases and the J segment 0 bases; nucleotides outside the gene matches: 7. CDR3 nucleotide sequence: TGTGCCAGCAGCGTAGTGTCTAGCGGGGGGGGTCTCTCCTACAATGAGCAGTTCTTC. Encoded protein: CASSVVSSGGGLSYNEQFF.

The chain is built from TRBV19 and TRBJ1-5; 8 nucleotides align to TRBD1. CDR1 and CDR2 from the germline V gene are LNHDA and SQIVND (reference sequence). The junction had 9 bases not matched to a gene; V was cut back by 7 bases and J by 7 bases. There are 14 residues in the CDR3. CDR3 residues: CASKSRGRVQPQHF. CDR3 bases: TGTGCCAGTAAGAGCAGGGGGCGGGTACAGCCCCAGCATTTT.